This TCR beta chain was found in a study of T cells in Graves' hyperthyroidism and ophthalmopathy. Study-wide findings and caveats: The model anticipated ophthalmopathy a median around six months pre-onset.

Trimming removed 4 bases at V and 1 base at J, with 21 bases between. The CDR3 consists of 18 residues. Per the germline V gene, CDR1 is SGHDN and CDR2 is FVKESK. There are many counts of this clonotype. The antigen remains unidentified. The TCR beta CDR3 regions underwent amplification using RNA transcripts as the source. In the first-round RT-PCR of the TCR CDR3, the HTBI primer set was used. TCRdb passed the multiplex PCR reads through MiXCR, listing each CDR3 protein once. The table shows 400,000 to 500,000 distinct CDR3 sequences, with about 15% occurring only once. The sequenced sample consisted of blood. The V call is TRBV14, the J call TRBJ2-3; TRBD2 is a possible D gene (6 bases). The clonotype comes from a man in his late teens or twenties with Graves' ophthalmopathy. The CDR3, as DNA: TGTGCCAGCAGCCCCAGCGGGCAAATACCTTACGGCACAGATACGCAGTATTTT. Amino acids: CASSPSGQIPYGTDTQYF.